The rows below give T cell receptor beta chains drawn from one sample of a study of T cells in Graves' hyperthyroidism and ophthalmopathy. TCRdb redid the calling of the multiplex PCR reads with MiXCR, one entry per CDR3 protein. The sample holds hundreds of thousands of distinct CDR3 sequences; roughly a third are singletons and the top ten take roughly 30%. The specimen sequenced was blood. These receptors were taken from a woman in her thirties or forties with Graves' hyperthyroidism. CDR3s include the opening cysteine and the closing phenylalanine or tryptophan. Fields, in order: V gene, D gene, clone size, J gene, CDR3 protein, CDR3 DNA. The D gene is left open where the match is weak. Clone size is given for some rows only: seen once, a few or many times, or a class if the clone is expanded.

V: TRBV6-5; D: TRBD1; size: few; J: TRBJ1-1; CDR3: CASSWRQGAVTEAFF; DNA: TGTGCCAGCAGTTGGCGACAGGGGGCGGTCACTGAAGCTTTCTTT
V: TRBV7-9; D: -; size: many; J: TRBJ2-7; CDR3: CATTAAYEQYF; DNA: TGTGCCACGACAGCGGCCTACGAGCAGTACTTC
V: TRBV15; D: TRBD2; size: many; J: TRBJ2-5; CDR3: CATSCGLAGVVCRETQYF; DNA: TGTGCCACCAGCTGCGGACTAGCGGGAGTTGTTTGTAGGGAGACCCAGTACTTC
V: TRBV20-1; D: -; size: many; J: TRBJ1-5; CDR3: CSARDVSGISQPQHF; DNA: TGCAGTGCTAGAGATGTGTCAGGCATCAGTCAGCCCCAGCATTTT
V: TRBV4-3; D: TRBD2; size: -; J: TRBJ2-7; CDR3: CASSQGGGRSYEQYF; DNA: TGCGCCAGCAGCCAAGGGGGGGGACGCTCCTACGAGCAGTACTTC
V: TRBV15; D: -; size: -; J: TRBJ1-2; CDR3: CATSSADGFYGYTF; DNA: TGTGCCACCAGCAGCGCGGACGGCTTCTATGGCTACACCTTC
V: TRBV24-1; D: -; size: -; J: TRBJ2-3; CDR3: CATSDSSTDTQYF; DNA: TGTGCCACCAGCGACAGTAGCACAGATACGCAGTATTTT
V: TRBV7-3; D: TRBD1; size: many; J: TRBJ1-3; CDR3: CASSFRDRASNTIYF; DNA: TGTGCCAGCAGCTTCAGGGACAGGGCGTCCAACACCATATATTTT
V: TRBV7-2; D: -; size: -; J: TRBJ1-1; CDR3: CASSQDSGGDTEAFF; DNA: TGCGCCAGCAGCCAAGATTCCGGGGGGGACACTGAAGCTTTCTTT
V: TRBV29-1; D: TRBD1; size: many; J: TRBJ2-7; CDR3: CSVQMDRLYEQYF; DNA: TGCAGCGTACAAATGGACAGGCTCTACGAGCAGTACTTC
V: TRBV20-1; D: TRBD1; size: -; J: TRBJ1-2; CDR3: CSARENFRGSNGYTF; DNA: TGCAGTGCTAGAGAAAACTTCAGGGGGTCGAATGGCTACACCTTC
V: TRBV10-3; D: -; size: -; J: TRBJ2-5; CDR3: CAISREPRETQYF; DNA: TGTGCCATCAGTCGGGAGCCGAGGGAGACCCAGTACTTC
V: TRBV25-1; D: -; size: -; J: TRBJ2-5; CDR3: CASSEGLEETQYF; DNA: TGTGCCAGCAGTGAAGGGTTGGAAGAGACCCAGTACTTC
V: TRBV4-3; D: -; size: many; J: TRBJ2-7; CDR3: CASSQVAREPNEQYF; DNA: TGCGCCAGCAGCCAAGTCGCCAGGGAGCCTAACGAGCAGTACTTC
V: TRBV4-3; D: -; size: few; J: TRBJ1-1; CDR3: CASSQEHLLRQAFF; DNA: TGCGCCAGCAGCCAAGAACATCTTCTTAGACAAGCTTTCTTT
V: TRBV20-1; D: -; size: -; J: TRBJ2-2; CDR3: CSASSYTGELLF; DNA: TGCAGTGCTTCTTCCTACACCGGGGAGCTGCTTTTT
V: TRBV20-1; D: -; size: few; J: TRBJ1-2; CDR3: CSASRPADYGYTF; DNA: TGCAGTGCTAGTCGGCCAGCAGACTATGGCTACACCTTC
V: TRBV25-1; D: -; size: many; J: TRBJ1-1; CDR3: CASREQGLLSEAFF; DNA: TGTGCCAGCAGGGAGCAGGGTCTTTTGTCTGAAGCTTTCTTT
V: TRBV5-6; D: -; size: -; J: TRBJ2-5; CDR3: CASRGTPLETQYF; DNA: TGTGCCAGCAGGGGGACCCCCTTGGAGACCCAGTACTTC
V: TRBV29-1; D: -; size: few; J: TRBJ2-7; CDR3: CSVEKADGSYEQYF; DNA: TGCAGCGTTGAAAAAGCGGACGGATCCTACGAGCAGTACTTC
V: TRBV25-1; D: -; size: few; J: TRBJ2-5; CDR3: CASSDRGQEETQYF; DNA: TGTGCCAGCAGTGACCGGGGGCAGGAAGAGACCCAGTACTTC
V: TRBV20-1; D: TRBD1; size: -; J: TRBJ2-5; CDR3: CSASPPSGQGRETQYF; DNA: TGCAGTGCTAGCCCCCCTTCGGGACAGGGCAGGGAGACCCAGTACTTC
V: TRBV19; D: -; size: -; J: TRBJ1-1; CDR3: CASIRGARATEAFF; DNA: TGTGCCAGTATTAGAGGGGCCAGGGCCACTGAAGCTTTCTTT
V: TRBV6-2/TRBV6-3; D: TRBD1; size: few; J: TRBJ1-2; CDR3: CASSRDRGSYGYTF; DNA: TGTGCCAGCAGCCGGGACAGGGGATCCTATGGCTACACCTTC
V: TRBV6-4; D: TRBD1; size: few; J: TRBJ1-2; CDR3: CASSDSARGLYGYTF; DNA: TGTGCCAGCAGTGACTCTGCCAGGGGGCTCTATGGCTACACCTTC
V: TRBV7-9; D: TRBD2; size: -; J: TRBJ2-7; CDR3: CASSFGGGRLFYEQYF; DNA: TGTGCCAGCAGTTTTGGGGGCGGGAGGTTGTTCTACGAGCAGTACTTC
V: TRBV20-1; D: -; size: many; J: TRBJ1-5; CDR3: CSASDGQPQHF; DNA: TGCAGTGCTAGTGACGGACAGCCCCAGCATTTT
V: TRBV12-3/TRBV12-4; D: -; size: few; J: TRBJ1-1; CDR3: CASRYRTGLTEAFF; DNA: TGTGCCAGCAGGTACCGCACAGGGTTAACTGAAGCTTTCTTT
V: TRBV6-5; D: -; size: -; J: TRBJ1-2; CDR3: CASMGFSGYGYTF; DNA: TGTGCCAGCATGGGGTTTTCGGGATATGGCTACACCTTC
V: TRBV10-1; D: -; size: -; J: TRBJ2-5; CDR3: CASSESGGEETQYF; DNA: TGCGCCAGCAGTGAGTCTGGCGGGGAAGAGACCCAGTACTTC
V: TRBV7-2; D: -; size: -; J: TRBJ1-6; CDR3: CASSLGRLMGTPLHF; DNA: TGTGCCAGCAGCTTAGGACGCCTAATGGGGACACCCCTCCACTTT
V: TRBV5-5; D: TRBD2; size: -; J: TRBJ2-3; CDR3: CASSPGLAIDTQYF; DNA: TGTGCCAGCAGCCCGGGACTAGCGATAGATACGCAGTATTTT
V: TRBV12-5; D: TRBD1; size: many; J: TRBJ1-3; CDR3: CASGLGQGDVYF; DNA: TGTGCTAGTGGTTTGGGACAGGGGGACGTATATTTT
V: TRBV10-3; D: TRBD2; size: -; J: TRBJ2-7; CDR3: CASTSGGIYEQYF; DNA: TGTGCCAGCACTAGCGGGGGGATCTACGAGCAGTACTTC
V: TRBV5-4; D: -; size: -; J: TRBJ1-5; CDR3: CASSLDGNLNQPQHF; DNA: TGTGCCAGCAGCTTGGATGGAAACCTCAATCAGCCCCAGCATTTT
V: TRBV10-3; D: TRBD1; size: few; J: TRBJ2-2; CDR3: CAISEKVDRGPGELFF; DNA: TGTGCCATCAGTGAGAAAGTGGACAGGGGTCCCGGGGAGCTGTTTTTT
V: TRBV28; D: TRBD1; size: -; J: TRBJ2-7; CDR3: CASRSDRGGYEQYF; DNA: TGTGCCAGCAGAAGTGACAGGGGAGGCTACGAGCAGTACTTC
V: TRBV19; D: -; size: many; J: TRBJ1-6; CDR3: CASSILEFSPLHF; DNA: TGTGCCAGTAGTATTTTGGAATTTTCACCCCTCCACTTT
V: TRBV9; D: -; size: many; J: TRBJ1-6; CDR3: CASSALMDSRSPLHF; DNA: TGTGCCAGCAGCGCTTTAATGGATTCCAGGTCACCCCTCCACTTT
V: TRBV5-8; D: TRBD1; size: -; J: TRBJ1-1; CDR3: CASSLAREGARAEAFF; DNA: TGTGCCAGCAGCTTGGCCAGGGAGGGGGCGAGGGCTGAAGCTTTCTTT
V: TRBV7-8; D: -; size: -; J: TRBJ2-7; CDR3: CASSLAGGGAEQYF; DNA: TGTGCCAGCAGCTTAGCGGGTGGGGGTGCCGAGCAGTACTTC
V: TRBV10-3; D: TRBD2; size: few; J: TRBJ2-2; CDR3: CASSYALAGNTGELFF; DNA: TGTGCCAGCAGTTACGCTCTAGCGGGGAACACCGGGGAGCTGTTTTTT
V: TRBV2; D: TRBD2; size: few; J: TRBJ2-7; CDR3: CASRSTSGGSSRYEQYF; DNA: TGTGCCAGCAGATCGACTAGCGGGGGGAGTAGTCGTTACGAGCAGTACTTC
V: TRBV28; D: -; size: -; J: TRBJ2-7; CDR3: CASRTDTYEQYF; DNA: TGTGCCAGCAGAACGGATACCTACGAGCAGTACTTC
V: TRBV12-3/TRBV12-4; D: -; size: few; J: TRBJ1-1; CDR3: CASTRRQITEAFF; DNA: TGTGCCAGCACCCGTAGACAGATTACTGAAGCTTTCTTT
V: TRBV2; D: -; size: once; J: TRBJ1-4; CDR3: CASSVGAGATTNEKLFF; DNA: TGTGCCAGCAGTGTAGGAGCTGGGGCGACAACTAATGAAAAACTGTTTTTT
V: TRBV7-9; D: -; size: -; J: TRBJ1-2; CDR3: CASSSPGLGSGNTF; DNA: TGTGCCAGCAGCTCTCCGGGACTGGGCTCTGGAAACACCTTC
V: TRBV20-1; D: TRBD2; size: -; J: TRBJ2-7; CDR3: CSALTSGAYEQYF; DNA: TGCAGTGCCTTAACTAGCGGGGCCTACGAGCAGTACTTC
V: TRBV5-1; D: -; size: -; J: TRBJ1-2; CDR3: CASRNAFYGYTF; DNA: TGCGCCAGCAGGAACGCGTTTTATGGCTACACCTTC
V: TRBV29-1; D: -; size: -; J: TRBJ2-7; CDR3: CSVEGYRVGEQYF; DNA: TGCAGCGTTGAAGGCTACAGGGTGGGCGAGCAGTACTTC
V: TRBV29-1; D: -; size: -; J: TRBJ1-5; CDR3: CSGGDSNQPQHF; DNA: TGCAGCGGAGGGGATAGCAATCAGCCCCAGCATTTT